By proportion, the clone carrying this T cell receptor beta chain is medium-sized. The record originates from a study of neurological immune-mediated disorders. TCRdb independently ran MiXCR on the 5' RACE reads; one entry per CDR3 protein. The sample contains approximately 85,000 distinct CDR3 sequences, less than 15% of which appear only once. Time point defined: longitudinal time-point 2. The clonotype was recovered from a female donor with HTLV-1-associated myelopathy (HAM/TSP). What was sequenced was PBMCs.

The CDR3, as DNA: TGCGCCAGCAGCTTGGATAGCGGGGGTAGCACAGATACGCAGTATTTT. This translates into CASSLDSGGSTDTQYF. The chain combines TRBV5-1 with TRBJ2-3; 9 bases are a match to TRBD2. The junction had 2 bases not matched to a gene; V was cut back by 0 bases and J by 0 bases. Germline loops: CDR1 SGHRS, CDR2 YFSETQ. This CDR3 spans 16 amino acids.